Reported below is one T cell receptor (beta chain). The second PCR ran about 6 to 11 cycles with a sample-barcoded 5' primer and J-beta primers. TCRdb redid the calling of the 5' RACE reads with MiXCR, one entry per CDR3 protein. The sample carries over a million distinct CDR3 sequences, more than 40% recorded once. The data are from a study of blood T cells in healthy people across ages. The CDR3 is made up of 16 amino acids. In germline, CDR1 is DFQATT, CDR2 SNEGSKA (reference sequence). Input material: blood. The source is an older woman in good health. J is TRBJ2-7 and V is TRBV20-1; 11 bases map to TRBD1. The J call is doubtful: the DNA matches TRBJ2-5 better. The CDR3: CSARGGTGGFMETQYF. Here the CDR3 DNA reads TGCAGTGCTAGAGGAGGGACAGGGGGTTTTATGGAGACCCAGTACTTC.